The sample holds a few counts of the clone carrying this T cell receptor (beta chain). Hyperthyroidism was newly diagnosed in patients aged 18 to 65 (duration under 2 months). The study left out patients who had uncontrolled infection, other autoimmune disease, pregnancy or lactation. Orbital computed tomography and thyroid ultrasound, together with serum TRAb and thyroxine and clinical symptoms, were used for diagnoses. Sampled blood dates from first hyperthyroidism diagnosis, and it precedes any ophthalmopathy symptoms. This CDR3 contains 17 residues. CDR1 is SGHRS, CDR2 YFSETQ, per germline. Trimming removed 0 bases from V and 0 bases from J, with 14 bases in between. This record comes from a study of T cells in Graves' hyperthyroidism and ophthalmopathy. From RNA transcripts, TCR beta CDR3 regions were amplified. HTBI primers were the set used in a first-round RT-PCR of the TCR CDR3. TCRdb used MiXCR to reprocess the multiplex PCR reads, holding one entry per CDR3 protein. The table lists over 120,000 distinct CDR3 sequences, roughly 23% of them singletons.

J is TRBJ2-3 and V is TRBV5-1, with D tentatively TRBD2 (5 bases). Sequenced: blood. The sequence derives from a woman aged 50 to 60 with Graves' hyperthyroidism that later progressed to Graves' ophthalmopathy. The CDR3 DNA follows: TGCGCCAGCAGCTTGGCGGGTGCGGGCCGGAGCACAGATACGCAGTATTTT. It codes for CASSLAGAGRSTDTQYF.